This T cell receptor (beta chain) was profiled in a study of T-cell reconstitution after alpha-beta-depleted transplantation in children. This clonotype was detected many times. The germline CDR1 and CDR2 sequences are DFQATT and SNEGSKA (reference sequence). The CDR3 sequence is 15 residues long. V lost 1 base to trimming and J lost 8 bases; unmatched junction nucleotides: 9. This sample's TCRbeta library carried unique molecular identifier barcodes. TCRdb used MiXCR to reprocess the PCR reads, holding one entry per CDR3 protein. The repertoire holds approximately 210,000 distinct CDR3 sequences, with approximately 15% as singletons.

The source of this sequence is a human donor who donated a stem cell graft to a child with acute lymphoblastic leukemia. This specimen was PBMCs from the stem cell graft donor, taken from the stem cell graft. This rearrangement joins TRBV20-1 to TRBJ2-1; 9 bases line up with TRBD2. CDR3 sequence: CSARGASGNGDEQFF. CDR3 bases: TGCAGTGCTAGAGGTGCTAGCGGGAATGGGGATGAGCAGTTCTTC.